Listed below are T cell receptor beta chains from one sample, sequenced in a study of blood T cells in healthy people across ages. MiXCR was run by TCRdb on the 5' RACE reads, yielding one entry per CDR3 protein. The sample has about 570,000 distinct CDR3 sequences, approximately 25% seen once; the top ten hold about 18%. The specimen sequenced was blood. Receptor source: a woman in her 70s in good health. Each CDR3 is given with its conserved first and last residue. Fields, in order: J gene, D gene, V gene, clone size, CDR3 DNA, CDR3 protein. A D gene is named only where the DNA matches it firmly. Clone size appears in some rows only: once, few, many, or a class for an expanded clone.

j_call: TRBJ1-4
d_call: -
v_call: TRBV14
clone_size: -
cdr3_nt: TGTGCCGGCAGCCAGATAAGCAGAGAAAAACTGTTTTTT
cdr3_aa: CAGSQISREKLFF

j_call: TRBJ2-7
d_call: -
v_call: TRBV6-5
clone_size: -
cdr3_nt: TGTGCCAGCAGTTACTCGGGGGGTTGGGACTACGAGCAGTACTTC
cdr3_aa: CASSYSGGWDYEQYF

j_call: TRBJ2-3
d_call: TRBD2
v_call: TRBV20-1
clone_size: -
cdr3_nt: TGCAGTGCTAGATACCCAGCGGGAGACACAGATACGCAGTATTTT
cdr3_aa: CSARYPAGDTDTQYF

j_call: TRBJ1-1
d_call: -
v_call: TRBV20-1
clone_size: few
cdr3_nt: TGCAGTGCTAAGTTTACGTTGGAGGGAACTGAAGCTTTCTTT
cdr3_aa: CSAKFTLEGTEAFF

j_call: TRBJ2-1
d_call: TRBD2
v_call: TRBV29-1
clone_size: -
cdr3_nt: TGCAGCGTCCAACCGGGACTAGCGGGGTACAATGAGCAGTTCTTC
cdr3_aa: CSVQPGLAGYNEQFF

j_call: TRBJ2-7
d_call: TRBD1
v_call: TRBV6-5
clone_size: many
cdr3_nt: TGTGCCAGCAGACTCCGACAGGGGATCCCCTACGAGCAGTACTTC
cdr3_aa: CASRLRQGIPYEQYF

j_call: TRBJ1-6
d_call: TRBD1
v_call: TRBV12-3/TRBV12-4
clone_size: few
cdr3_nt: TGTGCCAGCAGTTTACAGGGACAGGGGTATTCACCCCTCCACTTT
cdr3_aa: CASSLQGQGYSPLHF

j_call: TRBJ2-7
d_call: -
v_call: TRBV3-1
clone_size: few
cdr3_nt: TGTGCCAGCAGCCAAGTCAGGACCTCCTACGAGCAGTACTTC
cdr3_aa: CASSQVRTSYEQYF

j_call: TRBJ2-6
d_call: TRBD1
v_call: TRBV6-2/TRBV6-3
clone_size: once
cdr3_nt: TGTGCCAGCAGACTTATGCCAAGGACAGGAACCTCTGGGGCCAACGTCCTGACTTTC
cdr3_aa: CASRLMPRTGTSGANVLTF

j_call: TRBJ2-2
d_call: TRBD1
v_call: TRBV19
clone_size: once
cdr3_nt: TGTGCCAGTGGTCGGACAGGGTTAGACGGGGAGCTGTTTTTT
cdr3_aa: CASGRTGLDGELFF

j_call: TRBJ2-5
d_call: -
v_call: TRBV6-5
clone_size: few
cdr3_nt: TGTGCCAGCAGTTACTACGGGACGGCTCATGAGACCCAGTACTTC
cdr3_aa: CASSYYGTAHETQYF

j_call: TRBJ2-5
d_call: -
v_call: TRBV7-2
clone_size: -
cdr3_nt: TGTGCCAGCGATCGACAAGAGACCCAGTACTTC
cdr3_aa: CASDRQETQYF

j_call: TRBJ1-5
d_call: -
v_call: TRBV7-8
clone_size: -
cdr3_nt: TGTGCCAGCAGCTTAAGTCATGGGGCAGGAGGCAATCAGCCCCGGCATTTT
cdr3_aa: CASSLSHGAGGNQPRHF

j_call: TRBJ2-5
d_call: TRBD2
v_call: TRBV4-1
clone_size: few
cdr3_nt: TGCGCCAGCAGCCAGGGTTTACTAGCGGGGGGGCAAGAGACCCAGTACTTC
cdr3_aa: CASSQGLLAGGQETQYF

j_call: TRBJ2-1
d_call: -
v_call: TRBV7-7
clone_size: -
cdr3_nt: TGTGCCAGCAGCTTAGCCGGGTCTCGTACCAATGAGCAGTTCTTC
cdr3_aa: CASSLAGSRTNEQFF

j_call: TRBJ2-7
d_call: -
v_call: TRBV28
clone_size: -
cdr3_nt: TGTGCCAGCAGTTTAGGTGGTGTGGGAACCGAGCAGTACTTC
cdr3_aa: CASSLGGVGTEQYF

j_call: TRBJ2-5
d_call: -
v_call: TRBV7-3
clone_size: few
cdr3_nt: TGTGCCGGCAGCCAAGACTTGGGGGGGACCCAGTACTTC
cdr3_aa: CAGSQDLGGTQYF

j_call: TRBJ2-1
d_call: TRBD2
v_call: TRBV14
clone_size: -
cdr3_nt: TGTGCCAGCAGCGTACGCGGGAGCTCCTGCAATGAGCAGTTCTTC
cdr3_aa: CASSVRGSSCNEQFF

j_call: TRBJ2-7
d_call: TRBD2
v_call: TRBV9
clone_size: -
cdr3_nt: TGTGCCAGCAGCGTAGTAGTAGGAGCGGGGGATACCTACGAGCAGTACTTC
cdr3_aa: CASSVVVGAGDTYEQYF

j_call: TRBJ2-2
d_call: TRBD1
v_call: TRBV5-1
clone_size: few
cdr3_nt: TGCGCCAGCAGCCTTGACAGGGGAAGAAGTACCGGGGAGCTGTTTTTT
cdr3_aa: CASSLDRGRSTGELFF

j_call: TRBJ1-1
d_call: -
v_call: TRBV12-3/TRBV12-4
clone_size: -
cdr3_nt: TGTGCCAGCAGTTTAGATCCCCAACTGAACACTGAAGCTTTCTTT
cdr3_aa: CASSLDPQLNTEAFF

j_call: TRBJ1-1
d_call: -
v_call: TRBV29-1
clone_size: -
cdr3_nt: TGCAGCGTTAGTATGAACACTGAAGCTTTCTTT
cdr3_aa: CSVSMNTEAFF

j_call: TRBJ2-5
d_call: -
v_call: TRBV11-2
clone_size: -
cdr3_nt: TGTGCCAGCAGCTTAGTCTGGGGGGGCCTGTTCTTC
cdr3_aa: CASSLVWGGLFF

j_call: TRBJ2-1
d_call: TRBD2
v_call: TRBV29-1
clone_size: -
cdr3_nt: TGCAGCGTTGCTAGCGGGGTATACTACAATGAGCAGTTCTTC
cdr3_aa: CSVASGVYYNEQFF

j_call: TRBJ2-5
d_call: -
v_call: TRBV4-1
clone_size: -
cdr3_nt: TGCGCCAGCAGCCAAGATCCGGGGGGTAGGGGGGGTAACCAAGAGACCCAGTACTTC
cdr3_aa: CASSQDPGGRGGNQETQYF

j_call: TRBJ1-3
d_call: -
v_call: TRBV12-3/TRBV12-4
clone_size: few
cdr3_nt: TGTGCCAGCAGTGCAGGGGTACACTCTGGAAACGCCATATATTTT
cdr3_aa: CASSAGVHSGNAIYF

j_call: TRBJ1-2
d_call: -
v_call: TRBV19
clone_size: few
cdr3_nt: TGTGCCAGCCGCGACTCTCCCACTAACTATGGCTACACCTTC
cdr3_aa: CASRDSPTNYGYTF

j_call: TRBJ2-5
d_call: -
v_call: TRBV6-2/TRBV6-3
clone_size: -
cdr3_nt: TGTGCCAGCAAGCGGATCCAAGAGACCCAGTACTTC
cdr3_aa: CASKRIQETQYF

j_call: TRBJ1-2
d_call: TRBD1
v_call: TRBV15
clone_size: -
cdr3_nt: TGTGCCACCAGCCCCGGAGGGACAGCCTCTAACTATGGCTACACCTTC
cdr3_aa: CATSPGGTASNYGYTF

j_call: TRBJ1-4
d_call: TRBD1
v_call: TRBV20-1
clone_size: few
cdr3_nt: TGCAGTGCTAGCCCGGGACAGGGTGGTGAAAAACTGTTTTTT
cdr3_aa: CSASPGQGGEKLFF

j_call: TRBJ2-1
d_call: TRBD2
v_call: TRBV7-2
clone_size: -
cdr3_nt: TGTGCCAGCAGCCGGACTAGTTTCTCCCAAGGTGAGCAGTTCTTC
cdr3_aa: CASSRTSFSQGEQFF

j_call: TRBJ2-2
d_call: TRBD2
v_call: TRBV29-1
clone_size: once
cdr3_nt: TGCAGCGTTGATCCAGCGGGGGAACCCGGGGAGCTGTTTTTT
cdr3_aa: CSVDPAGEPGELFF